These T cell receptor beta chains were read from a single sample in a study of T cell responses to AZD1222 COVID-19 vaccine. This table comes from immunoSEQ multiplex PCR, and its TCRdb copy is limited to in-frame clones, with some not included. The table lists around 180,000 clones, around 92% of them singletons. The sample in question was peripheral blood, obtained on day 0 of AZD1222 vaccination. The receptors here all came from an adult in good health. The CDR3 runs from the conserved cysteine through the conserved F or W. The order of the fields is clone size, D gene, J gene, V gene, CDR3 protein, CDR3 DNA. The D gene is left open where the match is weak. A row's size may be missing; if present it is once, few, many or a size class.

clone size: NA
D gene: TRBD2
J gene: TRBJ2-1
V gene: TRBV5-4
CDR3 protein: CAAQREAHNEQFF
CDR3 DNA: TGTGCCGCCCAGCGGGAGGCACACAATGAGCAGTTCTTC

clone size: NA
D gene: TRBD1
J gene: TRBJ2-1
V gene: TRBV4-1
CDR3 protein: CASSQVGDRGYNEQFF
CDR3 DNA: TGCGCCAGCAGCCAAGTAGGGGACAGAGGGTACAATGAGCAGTTCTTC

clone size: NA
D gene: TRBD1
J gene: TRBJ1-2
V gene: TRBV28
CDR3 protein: CASSVGQAFWGGYTF
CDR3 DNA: TGTGCCAGCAGTGTGGGACAGGCGTTTTGGGGAGGCTACACCTTC

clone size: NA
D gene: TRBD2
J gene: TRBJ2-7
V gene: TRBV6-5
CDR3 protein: CASSPRTSGLGEQYF
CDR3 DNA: TGTGCCAGCAGCCCCAGGACTAGCGGTCTGGGGGAGCAGTACTTC

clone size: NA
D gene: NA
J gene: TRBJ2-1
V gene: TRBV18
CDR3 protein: CASSPPNSGTYNEQFF
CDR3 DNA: TGTGCCAGCTCACCACCCAATAGCGGAACCTACAATGAGCAGTTCTTC

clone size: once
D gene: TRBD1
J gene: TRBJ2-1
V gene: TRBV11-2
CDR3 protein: CASSLAQGYGEQFF
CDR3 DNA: TGTGCCAGCAGCTTAGCACAGGGGTACGGTGAGCAGTTCTTC

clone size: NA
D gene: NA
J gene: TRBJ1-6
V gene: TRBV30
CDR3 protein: CARGDTKEASPLHF
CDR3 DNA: TGTGCCAGGGGGGACACCAAGGAAGCTTCACCCCTCCACTTT

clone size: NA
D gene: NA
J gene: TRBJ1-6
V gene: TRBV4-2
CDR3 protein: CASSQDGQANSPLHF
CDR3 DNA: TGTGCCAGCAGCCAAGATGGGCAGGCCAATTCACCCCTCCACTTT

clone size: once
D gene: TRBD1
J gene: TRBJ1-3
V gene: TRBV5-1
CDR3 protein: CASSLGQGTSSGNTIYF
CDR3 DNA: TGCGCCAGCAGCCTAGGACAGGGCACTTCGTCTGGAAACACCATATATTTT

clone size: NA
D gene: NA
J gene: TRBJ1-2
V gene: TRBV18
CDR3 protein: CASSGGPGRIGLYGYTF
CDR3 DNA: TGTGCCAGCTCCGGGGGTCCGGGGCGGATTGGGCTCTATGGCTACACCTTC